Listed here are 29 T cell receptor beta chains from one sample, sequenced in a study of cytomegalovirus exposure and HLA in healthy donors. The PCR employed 60 Vbeta primers together with 13 Jbeta primers. Clones were read by immunoSEQ multiplex PCR, and TCRdb kept only the in-frame ones, dropping some. The sample contains some 150,000 clones, 50% to 75% of which appear only once. The sample taken for sequencing was PBMCs. The receptor set was obtained from a woman aged 35 to 49 in good health and CMV-seronegative.

Note on this clone: A read error may produce the germline difference seen at one junction end. This chain connects TRBV4-1 to TRBJ2-7; perhaps TRBD1 as D (6 bases). The CDR3 has 11 residues. Germline CDR1 is MGHRA and CDR2 is YSYEKL. The CDR3 DNA follows: TGCGCCAGCAGCCATTCACAGGGCCGTAGATTC. Translating it yields CASSHSQGRRF.

The table lists this clone with a few counts. J is TRBJ2-3 and V is TRBV4-1; the match to TRBD1 covers 7 bases. The CDR3 extends over 17 amino acids. Germline values: CDR1 MGHRA, CDR2 YSYEKL. Losses at the gene ends were 4 bases for V and 0 bases for J; bases not matched to a gene: 10. This CDR3 reads CASSLLVRTGSTDTQYF. The CDR3 DNA reads as TGCGCCAGCAGCCTTCTTGTCCGGACAGGCAGCACAGATACGCAGTATTTT.

The chain couples TRBV5-6 to TRBJ1-2; D uncertain. The V and J ends lost 0 bases and 10 bases respectively, with 7 bases between them. Germline CDR1 SGHDT, CDR2 YYEEEE. This CDR3 comprises 11 residues. This CDR3 is CASSLEASYTF. The CDR3 DNA reads as TGTGCCAGCAGCTTGGAAGCCTCCTACACCTTC.

The gene calls are TRBV25-1 and TRBJ2-7; 7 positions agree with TRBD2. CDR3 length: 14 residues. The germline V gene has CDR1 MGHDK and CDR2 SYGVNS. The J segment lost 2 bases and the V segment lost 2 bases, leaving 3 bases of the junction unmatched. CDR3 in DNA: TGTGCCAGCAGTGAACCGGCGGGGGCCTACGAGCAGTACTTC. Amino acids: CASSEPAGAYEQYF.

This chain uses TRBV7-9 with TRBJ1-4, with 11 nucleotides matching TRBD1. Trimming took 5 bases from V and 3 from J; bases not matched to a gene: 11. Germline loops: CDR1 SEHNR, CDR2 FQNEAQ (reference sequence). This CDR3 is built from 18 residues. The CDR3 nucleotides are TGTGCCAGCAGCCCCGGGACAGGGGGATTATTGGCTAATGAAAAACTGTTTTTT. Translating gives CASSPGTGGLLANEKLFF.

The V call is TRBV7-3, the J call TRBJ1-3, with a tentative D call TRBD1 (6 bases). The CDR3 loop spans 15 amino acids. With 5 bases removed from V and 2 bases from J, the gap between germline ends came to 13 bases. Germline CDR1 reads SGHTA; CDR2 reads FQGTGA. The CDR3 nucleotides read TGTGCCAGCAGCCTAGGGGGGGCAGCTGGAAACACCATATATTTT. This gives the protein CASSLGGAAGNTIYF.

V usage is TRBV29-1 and J usage is TRBJ1-5; 10 bases line up with TRBD1. Per germline, CDR1 SQVTM and CDR2 ANQGSEA. Trimming at V came to 4 bases and at J to 3 bases, leaving 12 bases not matched to a gene. This CDR3 spans 17 amino acids. The DNA of the CDR3 is TGCAGCGTTGTGGTAAGGGACAGGGGAAGATTCAATCAGCCCCAGCATTTT. It translates to CSVVVRDRGRFNQPQHF.

J is TRBJ1-6 and V is TRBV2; D remains unclear. CDR3 length equals 11 residues. Between the trimmed V and J ends, which lost 11 bases and 8 bases, there was a span of 10 bases. CDR1 is SNHLY, CDR2 FYNNEI, per germline. CDR3 bases: TGTGCCTCGACAACAGATTCACCCCTCCACTTT. Translation gives CASTTDSPLHF.

In nucleotides, the CDR3 is TGTGCCAGCAGCCGTTCCGATCGTTACAGGGTAGGCACTGAAGCTTTCTTT. It specifies CASSRSDRYRVGTEAFF. The chain employs TRBV28 and TRBJ1-1, with D perhaps matching TRBD1 (6 bases). The V gene's germline CDR1 is MDHEN and CDR2 SYDVKM. The germline V and J ends were trimmed by 6 bases and 4 bases, with 24 bases remaining between them. This CDR3 comprises 17 residues. Using reference TRBV28 and TRBJ1-1 for the parts outside the CDR3, the full variable domain is DVKVTQSSRYLVKRTGEKVFLECVQDMDHENMFWYRQDPGLGLRLIYFSYDVKMKEKGDIPEGYSVSREKKERFSLILESASTNQTSMYLCASSRSDRYRVGTEAFFGQGTRLTVV.

The chain uses TRBV27 and TRBJ1-4; D is undetermined. The ends were cut back, 10 bases at V and 5 bases at J, with 17 bases in the middle. The germline CDR1 and CDR2 sequences are MNHEY and SMNVEV (reference sequence). The CDR3 sequence is 14 residues long. The CDR3 spells CANLGEGGNEKLFF. In nucleotides, the CDR3 is TGTGCCAACCTAGGAGAGGGAGGGAATGAAAAACTGTTTTTT.

The rearrangement joins TRBV11-2 to TRBJ2-5, with 13 positions matching TRBD2. The CDR3 loop spans 17 amino acids. Trimming at V came to 6 bases and at J to 4 bases, leaving 11 bases not matched to a gene. CDR1 SGHAT and CDR2 FQNNGV come from the germline V gene. The CDR3 loop reads CASRLGTSGTAGETQYF. The CDR3 DNA reads TGTGCCAGCAGGCTAGGGACTAGCGGGACGGCGGGAGAGACCCAGTACTTC.

V is TRBV29-1 and J is TRBJ1-2; 8 bases fit TRBD1. CDR1 and CDR2 (germline): SQVTM, ANQGSEA. CDR3 length: 11 residues. The V and J ends lost 0 bases and 12 bases, in that order; junction bases with no gene match: 3. For the CDR3, the DNA is TGCAGCGTTGAAGACAGGGGGCTGAACACCTTC. Translating it yields CSVEDRGLNTF.

V is TRBV4-3 and J is TRBJ2-2, with D maybe TRBD2 (6 bases). The CDR3 extends over 17 amino acids. CDR1 is LGHNA and CDR2 is YSLEER in the germline V gene. V gave up 1 base and J gave up 0 bases, with 12 bases separating them. The CDR3 DNA reads TGCGCCAGCAGCCAAGCCCGGCGGGATTCGAACACCGGGGAGCTGTTTTTT. Amino acid sequence: CASSQARRDSNTGELFF.

This chain connects TRBV6-1 to TRBJ2-5; no definite D call. The CDR3 sequence is 15 residues long. V lost 2 bases and J 1 base, leaving 11 bases between the germline ends. Germline loops: CDR1 MNHNS, CDR2 SASEGT. The CDR3 coding sequence is TGTGCCAGCAGTGAACGGCACCGACTCCAAGAGACCCAGTACTTC. It codes for CASSERHRLQETQYF.

The sample holds a few counts of this clone. This chain connects TRBV7-3 to TRBJ2-2, with a tentative D call TRBD2 (6 bases). The germline V gene has CDR1 SGHTA and CDR2 FQGTGA. Trimming took 7 bases from V and 4 from J, leaving 13 bases between them. The CDR3 is 14 residues long. In DNA, the CDR3 is TGTGCCAGCACCCTCGGGGGAGGCACCGGGGAGCTGTTTTTT. This encodes CASTLGGGTGELFF.

This clone turned up a few times. The chain has TRBV9 and TRBJ1-1; D is uncertain. The CDR3 contains 15 residues. CDR1 and CDR2 (germline): SGDLS, YYNGEE. V was clipped by 0 bases and J by 2 bases, with 11 bases between them. As DNA, the CDR3 is TGTGCCAGCAGCGTAGGAGGAGGCGTCAACACTGAAGCTTTCTTT. Encoded protein: CASSVGGGVNTEAFF.

CDR3 in DNA: TGCGCCAGCAGCGCCGGGACAGGGAATCAGCCCCAGCATTTT. Amino acids: CASSAGTGNQPQHF. The chain joins TRBV5-1 to TRBJ1-5; TRBD1 matches at 9 bases. The CDR3 runs to 14 residues. CDR1 is SGHRS, CDR2 YFSETQ, per germline. V shed 4 bases and J 4 bases; nucleotides not matched to a gene: 3.

A few counts support this clone. The J gene is TRBJ2-1, the V gene TRBV5-1, with TRBD2 as a possible D gene (5 bases). CDR3 size: 13 residues. Germline V CDR1 and CDR2: SGHRS, YFSETQ. With 3 bases removed from V and 8 bases from J, the gap between germline ends came to 12 bases. CDR3 sequence reads: CASSSGERDEQFF. For the CDR3, the DNA is TGCGCCAGCAGCTCCGGGGAACGCGATGAGCAGTTCTTC.

This chain joins TRBV10-3 and TRBJ2-3; D call uncertain. Germline V lookup: CDR1 ENHRY, CDR2 SYGVKD. This CDR3 is 12 amino acids long. The V and J ends lost 7 bases and 2 bases respectively, with 7 bases between them. The CDR3 region is CAIMGPTDTQYF. CDR3 coding DNA: TGTGCCATCATGGGCCCCACAGATACGCAGTATTTT.

The chain carries TRBV7-9 and TRBJ1-4; 7 nucleotides match TRBD1. CDR1 and CDR2 from the germline V gene are SEHNR and FQNEAQ (reference sequence). This CDR3 spans 15 amino acids. V lost 7 bases to trimming and J lost 1 base; unmatched junction nucleotides: 6. The CDR3: CASTYRTGTNEKLFF. The DNA of the CDR3 is TGTGCCAGCACCTATCGGACAGGAACTAATGAAAAACTGTTTTTT.

The J gene is TRBJ2-5, the V gene TRBV5-6, with a possible D match to TRBD1 (6 bases). CDR3 length: 14 amino acids. Trimming stripped 3 bases from V and 4 bases from J, with 13 bases between. Germline CDR1 and CDR2: SGHDT and YYEEEE. The CDR3 DNA reads as TGTGCCAGCAGCTCCCGGACAGACAGAGAGACCCAGTACTTC. It translates to CASSSRTDRETQYF.

This chain joins TRBV9 and TRBJ2-1, with 13 positions matching TRBD2. The CDR3 sequence is 16 residues long. CDR1 SGDLS and CDR2 YYNGEE come from the germline V gene. V trimming: 3 bases; J trimming: 7 bases; junction bases outside the gene matches: 7. CDR3 nucleotides: TGTGCCAGCAGCGCAGAACCGGGACTAGCGGGAAATGAGCAGTTCTTC. Its translation is CASSAEPGLAGNEQFF.

The chain combines TRBV28 with TRBJ2-1, with 8 bases that match TRBD2. V shed 7 bases and J 5 bases; nucleotides not matched to a gene: 4. Germline V gene lookup returns CDR1 MDHEN and CDR2 SYDVKM. The CDR3 runs 13 residues. In DNA form, the CDR3 reads TGTGCCAGCACCCAACTAGCGGACAATGAGCAGTTCTTC. Its protein product is CASTQLADNEQFF.

V is TRBV5-6 and J is TRBJ1-6; 11 bases map to TRBD1. J gave up 10 bases and V 4 bases, and 10 bases lay outside the gene matches. The CDR3 contains 16 residues. The V gene's germline CDR1 is SGHDT and CDR2 YYEEEE. The CDR3: CASSRRDRGIGSPLHF. Here the CDR3 DNA reads TGTGCCAGCAGCCGCCGGGACAGGGGGATTGGGTCACCCCTCCACTTT.

This clone was detected only once. The chain combines TRBV7-9 with TRBJ1-4; 7 bases map to TRBD1. Trimming took 1 base from V and 8 from J; bases not matched to a gene: 7. The CDR3 totals 15 residues. Germline V gene sequence: CDR1 SEHNR, CDR2 FQNEAQ (reference sequence). The CDR3 DNA reads TGTGCCAGCAGCTTAGAGACAGGGTCAGGAGAAAAACTGTTTTTT. Its protein product is CASSLETGSGEKLFF.

This chain uses TRBV27 with TRBJ1-6, with a tentative D call TRBD1 (5 bases). The CDR3 has 15 residues. Trimming removed 5 bases at V and 6 bases at J, with 14 bases between. Germline V gene sequence: CDR1 MNHEY, CDR2 SMNVEV (reference sequence). The CDR3 loop reads CASSPLGHVNSPLHF. For the CDR3, the DNA is TGTGCCAGCAGTCCCCTAGGACACGTTAATTCACCCCTCCACTTT.

This chain uses TRBV5-1 with TRBJ2-1; 10 bases line up with TRBD2. Germline V gene lookup returns CDR1 SGHRS and CDR2 YFSETQ. Trimming cost V 0 bases and J 2 bases; bases outside gene matches: 2. The CDR3 has 16 residues. The CDR3 DNA reads as TGCGCCAGCAGCTTGGAAGCGGGGGGGCCCTACAATGAGCAGTTCTTC. Translation gives CASSLEAGGPYNEQFF.

This chain links TRBV7-2 with TRBJ1-5; D call uncertain. The germline gives CDR1 SGHTA, CDR2 FQGNSA. This CDR3 has 13 residues. The V end was cut by 3 bases, the J end by 5 bases, with 8 bases between. The CDR3 coding sequence is TGTGCCAGCAGCTTTACGAGAGATCAGCCCCAGCATTTT. The encoded protein is CASSFTRDQPQHF.

The J gene is TRBJ1-1, the V gene TRBV7-6, with unresolved D. The CDR3 spans 12 residues. Germline CDR1 reads SGHVS; CDR2 reads FNYEAQ. Trimming shortened V by 2 bases and J by 6 bases, and 7 bases separated the two germline ends. CDR3 bases: TGTGCCAGCAGCTTATTTGAGGCTGAAGCTTTCTTT. It is translated as CASSLFEAEAFF.